This T cell receptor beta chain was observed in a study of technical replicates of blood from a few donors. The CDR3 spans 14 residues. Trimming cost V 4 bases and J 2 bases; bases outside gene matches: 6. Germline V gene lookup returns CDR1 SGDLS and CDR2 YYNGEE. The table came from immunoSEQ multiplex PCR; TCRdb's copy has only in-frame clones and leaves some out. The sample lists 70,000 to 80,000 clones, about 90% occurring once. The TCR comes from a human donor in good health. The rearrangement uses TRBV9 and TRBJ2-7; 7 bases agree with TRBD2. Sequencing was done on a sample of T cells isolated from PBMCs. This CDR3 is CASSPGTTAYEQYF. The CDR3 bases are TGTGCCAGCAGCCCCGGGACTACAGCCTACGAGCAGTACTTC.